The present TCR beta chain was sequenced within a study of T-cell reconstitution after alpha-beta-depleted transplantation in children. Whole-study findings and limits: There were some patients whose high TCRbeta diversity at day 60 came from surviving recipient T cells and thymic progenitors. From newly produced T cells came most of the T-cell counts and diversity one year after transplant. In patients about two months after transplant, alpha-beta T cells reportedly arose from several hundred expanded graft clones.

A note on this clonotype: The antigen is unknown.

Library preparation (for TCRbeta) was performed with unique molecular identifiers. MiXCR, run by TCRdb on the PCR reads, gives a single entry per CDR3 protein. Found here are just over 950,000 distinct CDR3 sequences, 25% to 30% of them singletons; the top ten hold around 30%. The germline V gene has CDR1 LGHNA and CDR2 YNFKEQ. The length of the CDR3 is 16 residues. Trimming pared 0 bases from V and 2 bases from J, leaving 14 bases between. This TCR was recovered from a boy younger than two who had a stem cell transplant for SCID, so the T cells may come from the graft donor. The chain combines TRBV4-2 with TRBJ2-7, with D perhaps being TRBD1 or TRBD2 (5 bases each). Here the sequenced sample was PBMCs, mostly from graft donor cells, taken 360 days after TCRalphabeta/CD19-depleted stem cell transplant. In DNA form, the CDR3 reads TGTGCCAGCAGCCAAGAGAGGGGTGGGGTAACCTACGAGCAGTACTTC. This codes for CASSQERGGVTYEQYF.